A single sample is the source of the 30 T cell receptor beta chains below, sequenced in a study of blood T cell repertoires in COVID-19. Sequencing used immunoSEQ multiplex PCR; TCRdb keeps in-frame clones, though not all of them. This table holds 250,000 to 300,000 clones, 80% to 90% found once. The sequenced material came from PBMCs or T cells enriched from blood (not recorded which). The receptors come from a man aged 25 to 45 with acute COVID-19.

The J gene is TRBJ2-3, the V gene TRBV5-4; tentatively, D is TRBD2 (6 bases). The CDR3 sequence is 13 residues long. Germline V gene lookup returns CDR1 SGHNT and CDR2 YYREEE (reference sequence). Trimming cost V 4 bases and J 2 bases, with 8 bases left between them. CDR3 nucleotide sequence: TGTGCCAGCAGCGGCGGGGCCACAGATACGCAGTATTTT. Translation gives CASSGGATDTQYF.

V and J are TRBV19 and TRBJ1-3, with 7 bases aligning to TRBD1. With 6 bases clipped from V and 0 bases from J, the junction kept 8 bases outside the gene matches. Germline loops: CDR1 LNHDA, CDR2 SQIVND (reference sequence). CDR3 length: 16 amino acids. The CDR3 loop is CASRGVRDSSGNTIYF. The CDR3 nucleotides read TGTGCCAGTAGGGGGGTCCGGGACAGCTCTGGAAACACCATATATTTT.

The gene calls are TRBV29-1 and TRBJ1-2; no clear D. The CDR3 is made up of 12 amino acids. V lost 3 bases and J 2 bases, leaving 7 bases between the germline ends. The germline V gene has CDR1 SQVTM and CDR2 ANQGSEA. The CDR3 region is CSVEWQNYGYTF. DNA for the CDR3: TGCAGCGTTGAGTGGCAGAACTATGGCTACACCTTC.

This chain uses TRBV15 with TRBJ2-5; possible D gene TRBD2, 5 bases. The V gene's germline CDR1 is LNHNV and CDR2 YYDKDF (reference sequence). V dropped 1 base and J dropped 7 bases, with 13 bases sitting between them. This CDR3 has 14 amino acids. The CDR3 nucleotides read TGTGCCACCAGCAGAGTGGCACTCGGAGGGACCCAGTACTTC. It translates to CATSRVALGGTQYF.

This clone was detected a few times. V and J are TRBV30 and TRBJ2-7; 7 bases map to TRBD2. CDR1 and CDR2 from the germline V gene are GTSNPN and SVGIG (reference sequence). The CDR3 length is 12 residues. V shed 2 bases, J shed 10 bases, and the junction held 8 bases outside the gene matches. The CDR3 DNA reads TGTGCCTGGAGTAAGGGGAGCGGGGAACAGTACGTC. Its translation is CAWSKGSGEQYV.

This clone turned up a few times. The chain joins TRBV4-3 to TRBJ1-5, with 9 bases identical to TRBD1. The CDR3 is 16 amino acids. Trimming at V came to 0 bases and at J to 7 bases, leaving 7 bases not matched to a gene. Germline V gene data show CDR1 as LGHNA and CDR2 as YSLEER. In nucleotides, the CDR3 is TGCGCCAGCAGCCAAGACTCGGGACAGGGCGGGCAGCCCCAGCATTTT. This codes for CASSQDSGQGGQPQHF.

The rearrangement uses TRBV28 and TRBJ1-2, with D tentatively TRBD1 (6 bases). Germline V lookup: CDR1 MDHEN, CDR2 SYDVKM. Trimming cost V 1 base and J 3 bases, with 15 bases left between them. The CDR3 runs 16 residues. This CDR3 is CASSLYPRGGDYGYTF. The CDR3 DNA sequence: TGTGCCAGCAGTTTATACCCCCGAGGGGGGGACTATGGCTACACCTTC.

The chain couples TRBV24-1 to TRBJ2-2, with TRBD1 identical over 11 bases. V shed 2 bases, J shed 6 bases, and the junction held 4 bases outside the gene matches. Germline CDR1 reads KGHDR; CDR2 reads SFDVKD. This CDR3 contains 16 residues. CDR3 bases: TGTGCCACCAGTGATTCGGGACAGGGGGTCGCCGGGGAGCTGTTTTTT. It encodes CATSDSGQGVAGELFF.

This chain joins TRBV5-1 and TRBJ1-1; no definite D call. CDR1 and CDR2 (germline): SGHRS, YFSETQ. Trimming pared 6 bases from V and 4 bases from J, leaving 13 bases between. This CDR3 is 13 amino acids long. CDR3 DNA: TGCGCCAGCATCCCCCTTGGAGGCACTGAAGCTTTCTTT. Its protein product is CASIPLGGTEAFF.

The chain has TRBV19 and TRBJ2-3, with TRBD2 identical over 11 bases. The trim removed 4 bases at V and 5 bases at J, leaving 5 bases unmatched. The CDR3 sequence is 15 residues long. In germline, CDR1 is LNHDA, CDR2 SQIVND (reference sequence). CDR3 protein: CASSSLAGGGDTQYF. CDR3 bases: TGTGCCAGTAGTAGTCTAGCGGGGGGAGGAGATACGCAGTATTTT. The full variable domain, in which reference TRBV19 and TRBJ2-3 provide the parts outside the CDR3, is DGGITQSPKYLFRKEGQNVTLSCEQNLNHDAMYWYRQDPGQGLRLIYYSQIVNDFQKGDIAEGYSVSREKKESFPLTVTSAQKNPTAFYLCASSSLAGGGDTQYFGPGTRLTVL.

The chain combines TRBV4-2 with TRBJ2-2; 7 bases are shared with TRBD1. After removal of 4 bases from V and 3 bases from J, the junction contained 2 bases not matched to a gene. The CDR3 has 14 residues. Germline CDR1 and CDR2: LGHNA and YNFKEQ. CDR3 in amino acids: CASSRQGYTGELFF. The CDR3 nucleotides are TGTGCCAGCAGCCGACAGGGCTACACCGGGGAGCTGTTTTTT.

V usage is TRBV10-1 and J usage is TRBJ2-2; TRBD2 matches at 10 bases. Trimming removed 5 bases from V and 9 bases from J; junction bases left unmatched: 6. The germline V gene has CDR1 WNHNN and CDR2 SYGVQD (reference sequence). The CDR3 length is 14 residues. The CDR3 bases are TGCGCCAGCAGTTATAGCGGGGGGCGTCGGGAGCTGTTTTTT. This encodes CASSYSGGRRELFF.

This clone was counted only a few times. The chain uses TRBV3-1 (or the pseudogene TRBV3-2) and TRBJ2-2, with TRBD1 matching over 10 bases. CDR1 is LGHDT, CDR2 YNNKEL, per germline (reference sequence). This CDR3 contains 18 residues. V shed 1 base, J shed 5 bases, and the junction held 10 bases outside the gene matches. CDR3 DNA: TGTGCCAGCAGCCAAGTCGGGGTCCGGACAGGGGGGACCGGGGAGCTGTTTTTT. It codes for CASSQVGVRTGGTGELFF.

The CDR3 DNA follows: TGTGCCAGCAGCGTAAATGGACAGGTCAATCAGCCCCAGCATTTT. This translates into CASSVNGQVNQPQHF. V gene TRBV9 combines with J gene TRBJ1-5; 7 bases match TRBD1. Unmatched junction bases numbered 4, after V lost 1 base and J lost 3 bases. This CDR3 region has 15 residues. Looked up from germline, CDR1 is SGDLS and CDR2 is YYNGEE.

J is TRBJ2-6 and V is TRBV6-5; tentatively, D is TRBD2 (5 bases). Trimming left V 8 bases short and J 4 bases short, with 9 bases between. CDR3 length equals 13 residues. Germline V gene lookup returns CDR1 MNHEY and CDR2 SVGAGI. The chain's CDR3 is CASGESGANVLTF. The CDR3 DNA follows: TGTGCCAGCGGGGAGTCCGGGGCCAACGTCCTGACTTTC.

The V and J genes are TRBV6-4 and TRBJ1-6, with 9 bases lining up with TRBD1. V shed 4 bases, J shed 7 bases, and the junction held 5 bases outside the gene matches. The CDR3 spans 15 residues. Germline V lookup: CDR1 MRHNA, CDR2 SNTAGT. Here the CDR3 DNA reads TGTGCCAGCAGTGTGGGGACAGGGCTCAATTCACCCCTCCACTTT. Translated: CASSVGTGLNSPLHF.

The rearrangement uses TRBV30 and TRBJ1-6, with 9 bases identical to TRBD1. Trimming removed 8 bases from V and 8 bases from J; junction bases left unmatched: 7. Germline CDR1 reads GTSNPN; CDR2 reads SVGIG (reference sequence). The CDR3 consists of 13 residues. The CDR3 sequence is CATGTGKDSPLHF. In DNA form, the CDR3 reads TGTGCCACAGGGACAGGGAAAGATTCACCCCTCCACTTT.

CDR3 coding DNA: TGCGCCAGCAGCTGGGGACAGCCTAATGAAAAACTGTTTTTT. Residues: CASSWGQPNEKLFF. The gene calls are TRBV5-1 and TRBJ1-4; TRBD1 matches 7 bases. Germline V gene lookup returns CDR1 SGHRS and CDR2 YFSETQ. The V and J ends lost 3 bases and 3 bases, in that order; junction bases with no gene match: 2. CDR3 length equals 14 residues.

This chain connects TRBV9 to TRBJ2-1; TRBD2 agrees at 15 bases. The CDR3 length is 17 residues. V lost 3 bases, J lost 7 bases, and 8 bases stayed unmatched. Germline V gene sequence: CDR1 SGDLS, CDR2 YYNGEE. The CDR3 nucleotides read TGTGCCAGCAGCGCGACTACCGGGACTAGCGGGAGGAATGAGCAGTTCTTC. Its protein is CASSATTGTSGRNEQFF.

The chain recombines TRBV6-6 with TRBJ1-2; no clear D gene. V was trimmed by 0 bases and J by 0 bases, leaving 5 bases between them. CDR1 and CDR2 (germline): MNHNY, SVGAGI (reference sequence). The CDR3 spans 14 residues. The CDR3: CASSYSPANYGYTF. The CDR3 DNA reads TGTGCCAGCAGTTACTCGCCGGCTAACTATGGCTACACCTTC.

V and J are TRBV6-5 and TRBJ2-1, with 12 bases matching TRBD2. The CDR3 loop spans 15 amino acids. CDR1 and CDR2 from the germline V gene are MNHEY and SVGAGI. The V and J ends lost 5 bases and 4 bases, in that order; junction bases with no gene match: 3. CDR3 nucleotides: TGTGCCAGCAGTAGAACTAGCGGGAGGTACAATGAGCAGTTCTTC. This codes for CASSRTSGRYNEQFF.

The chain couples TRBV23-1 to TRBJ2-1, with 9 nucleotides matching TRBD2. TRBV23-1 is filed as an ORF, its function uncertain. The CDR3 has 16 residues. J lost 5 bases, V lost 0 bases, and 5 bases had no gene match. The CDR3 nucleotides read TGCGCCAGCAGTCAATCGAGGCTAGCGGGACACAATGAGCAGTTCTTC. Protein: CASSQSRLAGHNEQFF.

The V gene is TRBV4-2, the J gene TRBJ1-4; tentative D call: TRBD1 (5 bases). This CDR3 has 13 amino acids. V gave up 4 bases and J gave up 11 bases, with 14 bases separating them. Germline CDR1 LGHNA, CDR2 YNFKEQ. The CDR3 nucleotides are TGTGCCAGCAGCCCGGACCAGACAGTGAAACTGTTTTTT. As protein: CASSPDQTVKLFF.

V usage is TRBV24-1 and J usage is TRBJ2-3; 8 nucleotides agree with TRBD1. Germline CDR1 is KGHDR and CDR2 is SFDVKD. The CDR3 length is 15 residues. J lost 4 bases, V lost 9 bases, and 11 bases had no gene match. CDR3 region: CATGVGTGGPDTQYF. In DNA, the CDR3 is TGTGCCACCGGAGTTGGGACAGGAGGGCCAGATACGCAGTATTTT.

This chain links TRBV6-5 with TRBJ1-2, with D perhaps matching TRBD1 (5 bases). V was cut by 0 bases and J by 2 bases, with 10 bases left in between. CDR3 length: 15 residues. Germline V gives CDR1 MNHEY, CDR2 SVGAGI. In DNA, the CDR3 is TGTGCCAGCAGTTACTCGGTTGGGGGGAACTATGGCTACACCTTC. This codes for CASSYSVGGNYGYTF.

This clone was found a few times. Other DNA variants within this sample encode the same CDR3. The V and J genes are TRBV6-1 and TRBJ2-3; TRBD1 agrees at 12 bases. Germline CDR1 MNHNS, CDR2 SASEGT. The junction had 2 bases not matched to a gene; V was cut back by 3 bases and J by 4 bases. CDR3 length equals 15 residues. CDR3 amino acids: CASSEGTGGADTQYF. The DNA for the CDR3 is TGTGCCAGCAGTGAGGGGACAGGGGGCGCAGATACGCAGTATTTT.

Points on this clone: Other nucleotide sequences in the sample specify the same CDR3. The chain combines TRBV2 with TRBJ1-1; tentative D call: TRBD1 (5 bases). CDR1 and CDR2 from the germline V gene are SNHLY and FYNNEI. This CDR3 comprises 13 residues. V lost 6 bases and J 5 bases, leaving 13 bases between the germline ends. CDR3 loop: CASRLGGETEAFF. The CDR3 DNA reads as TGTGCCAGCAGGCTGGGGGGGGAGACTGAAGCTTTCTTT.

The genes are TRBV7-2 and TRBJ1-3; the D gene is possibly TRBD1 (6 bases). Trimming took off 5 bases at V and 0 bases at J, with 14 bases between the two ends. The CDR3 has 16 amino acids. Germline CDR1 and CDR2: SGHTA and FQGNSA. CDR3 sequence: CASSRRGQNSGNTIYF. The CDR3, as DNA: TGTGCCAGCAGCCGCCGTGGACAGAACTCTGGAAACACCATATATTTT.

The chain has TRBV11-1 and TRBJ1-2; 9 positions agree with TRBD1. The CDR3 contains 13 residues. CDR1 is SGHAT and CDR2 is FQDESV in the germline V gene (reference sequence). The V and J ends lost 4 bases and 8 bases, in that order; junction bases with no gene match: 5. The CDR3, as DNA: TGTGCCAGCAGCTCCTCGACAGGGGGAGGCTACACCTTC. The encoded protein is CASSSSTGGGYTF.

The chain combines TRBV5-1 with TRBJ1-1; 9 positions agree with TRBD1. Trimming removed 4 bases from V and 3 bases from J; junction bases left unmatched: 10. The CDR3 consists of 16 residues. Germline V CDR1 and CDR2: SGHRS, YFSETQ. CDR3 bases: TGCGCCAGCAGCACAACAGGGGGCGACTATCACACTGAAGCTTTCTTT. This codes for CASSTTGGDYHTEAFF.